Sequencing of this T cell receptor (beta chain) was carried out in a study of cytomegalovirus exposure and HLA in healthy donors. Study conclusions and caveats: Altogether, 164 TCR beta chains were recorded as cytomegalovirus-associated.

The CDR3 contains 15 residues. V lost 9 bases to trimming and J lost 0 bases; unmatched junction nucleotides: 9. Germline V gives CDR1 LNHDA, CDR2 SQIVND (reference sequence). In regard to this clone: The antigen remains undetermined.

Amplification used 60 Vbeta primers and 13 Jbeta primers. Profiled with immunoSEQ multiplex PCR; TCRdb holds only in-frame clones, not every one. The table includes 65,000 to 95,000 clones, around 77% detected once. The V and J genes are TRBV19 and TRBJ2-7, with 9 bases matching TRBD1. The TCR was taken from a man in his forties or fifties in good health and CMV-seronegative. The sample taken for sequencing was PBMCs. The CDR3 DNA sequence: TGTGCCAGCTCACAAGGGACAGGGAGCTCCTACGAGCAGTACTTC. Translation gives CASSQGTGSSYEQYF.